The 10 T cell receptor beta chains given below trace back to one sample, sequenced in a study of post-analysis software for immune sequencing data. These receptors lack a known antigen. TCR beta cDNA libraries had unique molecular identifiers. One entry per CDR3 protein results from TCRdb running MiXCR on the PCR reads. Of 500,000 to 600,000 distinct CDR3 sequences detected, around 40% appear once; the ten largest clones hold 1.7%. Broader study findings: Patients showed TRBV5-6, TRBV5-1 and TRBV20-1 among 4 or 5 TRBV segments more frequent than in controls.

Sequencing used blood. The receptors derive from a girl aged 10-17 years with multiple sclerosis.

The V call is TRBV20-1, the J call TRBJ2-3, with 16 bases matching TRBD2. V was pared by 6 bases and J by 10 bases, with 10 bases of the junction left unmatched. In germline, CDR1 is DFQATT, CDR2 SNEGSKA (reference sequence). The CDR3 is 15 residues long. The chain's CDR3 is CSADGTSGGAGAQYF. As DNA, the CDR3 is TGCAGTGCCGACGGGACTAGCGGGGGGGCCGGAGCGCAGTATTTT.

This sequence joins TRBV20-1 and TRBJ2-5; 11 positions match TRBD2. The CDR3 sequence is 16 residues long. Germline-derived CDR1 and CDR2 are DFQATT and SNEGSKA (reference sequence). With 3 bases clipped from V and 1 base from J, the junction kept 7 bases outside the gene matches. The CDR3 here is CSARFGTSGLQETQYF. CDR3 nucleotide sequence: TGCAGTGCTAGGTTTGGGACTAGCGGACTCCAAGAGACCCAGTACTTC.

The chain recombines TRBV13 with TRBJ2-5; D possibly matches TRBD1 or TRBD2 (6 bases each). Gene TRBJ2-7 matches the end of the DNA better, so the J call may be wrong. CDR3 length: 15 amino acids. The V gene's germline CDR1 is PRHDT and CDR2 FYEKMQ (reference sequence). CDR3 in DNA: TGTGCCAGCAGCTCCACGGGGGCTTTACCCTACGAGCAGTACTTC. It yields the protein CASSSTGALPYEQYF.

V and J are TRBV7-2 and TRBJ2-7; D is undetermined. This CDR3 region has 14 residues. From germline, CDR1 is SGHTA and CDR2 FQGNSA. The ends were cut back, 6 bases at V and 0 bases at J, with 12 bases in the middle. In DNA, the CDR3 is TGTGCCAGCAGAATAGCTCCTAGCTCCTACGAGCAGTACTTC. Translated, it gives CASRIAPSSYEQYF. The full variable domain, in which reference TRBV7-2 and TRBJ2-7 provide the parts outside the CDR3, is GAGVSQSPSNKVTEKGKDVELRCDPISGHTALYWYRQSLGQGLEFLIYFQGNSAPDKSGLPSDRFSAERTGGSVSTLTIQRTQQEDSAVYLCASRIAPSSYEQYFGPGTRLTVT.

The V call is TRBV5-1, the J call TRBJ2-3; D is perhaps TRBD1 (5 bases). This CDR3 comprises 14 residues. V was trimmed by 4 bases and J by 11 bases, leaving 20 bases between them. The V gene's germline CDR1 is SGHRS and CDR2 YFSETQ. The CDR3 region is CASSLDTEPYEQYF. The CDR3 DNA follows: TGCGCCAGCAGCCTGGACACCGAACCCTACGAGCAGTATTTT.

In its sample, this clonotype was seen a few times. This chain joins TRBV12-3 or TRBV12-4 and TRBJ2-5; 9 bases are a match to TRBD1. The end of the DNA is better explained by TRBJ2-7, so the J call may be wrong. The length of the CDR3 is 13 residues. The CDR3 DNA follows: TGTGCCAGCAGTGAACAGGGGGCCCACGAGCAGTACTTC. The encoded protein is CASSEQGAHEQYF.

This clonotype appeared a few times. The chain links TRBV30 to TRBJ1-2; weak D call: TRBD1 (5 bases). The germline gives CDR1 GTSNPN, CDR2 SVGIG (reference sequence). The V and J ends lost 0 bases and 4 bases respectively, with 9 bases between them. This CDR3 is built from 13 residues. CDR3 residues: CAWSVRGTYGYTF. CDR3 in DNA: TGTGCCTGGAGTGTGCGGGGGACCTATGGCTACACCTTC.

CDR3 bases: TGTGCCAGCAGGCCGGGGGGTAGCGGGAGCGCAGATACGCAGTATTTT. Residues: CASRPGGSGSADTQYF. The chain couples TRBV12-3 or TRBV12-4 to TRBJ2-3, with TRBD2 identical over 9 bases. The V segment lost 6 bases and the J segment 4 bases; nucleotides outside the gene matches: 11. The CDR3 totals 16 residues.

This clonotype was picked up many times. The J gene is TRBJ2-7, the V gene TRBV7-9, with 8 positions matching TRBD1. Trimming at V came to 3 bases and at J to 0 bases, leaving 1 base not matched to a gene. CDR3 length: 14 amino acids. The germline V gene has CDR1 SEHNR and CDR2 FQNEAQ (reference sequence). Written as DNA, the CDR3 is TGTGCCAGCAGCTTTACAGGGGGCTCCTACGAGCAGTACTTC. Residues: CASSFTGGSYEQYF.

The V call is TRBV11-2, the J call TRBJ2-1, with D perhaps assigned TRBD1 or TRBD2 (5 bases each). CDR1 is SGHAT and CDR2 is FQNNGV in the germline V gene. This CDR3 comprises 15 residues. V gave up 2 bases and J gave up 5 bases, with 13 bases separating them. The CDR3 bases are TGTGCCAGCAGCTTAACGGGTACGGGACACAATGAGCAGTTCTTC. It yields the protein CASSLTGTGHNEQFF.